This T cell receptor beta chain was sequenced for a study of cytomegalovirus exposure and HLA in healthy donors. Findings of the study overall: According to an earlier analysis, most TCR beta V segments yielded productive rearrangements about 87% or about 30% of the time.

Germline V gene lookup returns CDR1 SNHLY and CDR2 FYNNEI. Trimming took 7 bases from V and 4 from J, leaving 7 bases between them. The CDR3 is made up of 11 amino acids. With 60 Vbeta and 13 Jbeta primers, the PCR was carried out. TCRdb's copy holds only in-frame clones and misses some; the assay was immunoSEQ multiplex PCR. Of around 150,000 clones listed, roughly four fifths are singletons. Concerning this clone: The antigen remains undetermined.

The sample consisted of PBMCs. This TCR derives from a woman aged 40-49 years in good health and CMV-seronegative. The rearrangement joins TRBV2 to TRBJ2-5; D is unresolved. The CDR3 sequence: CASTYLETQYF. The CDR3 DNA is TGTGCCAGCACCTACTTAGAGACCCAGTACTTC.